One sample yielded the 12 T cell receptor beta chains listed below, sequenced in a study of blood T cell repertoires in COVID-19 (dated by TCRdb to about 2020). Library generation was performed with the immunoSEQ multiplex PCR assay. Imported from immuneACCESS, the table was reduced by TCRdb to in-frame sequences with V and J called. These copies leave out some clones; in studies compared against another copy, an unresolved V gene accounts for under half, and the cause of the remainder is not known. A total of 200,000 or so clones appear in this sample, 92% of them only once. The biggest ten clones account for 0.65% to 0.85% of the sample. The sequenced material came from peripheral blood. The receptors derive from a man aged 60-69 years with COVID-19, enrolled during active disease.

This clone was seen many times. The chain carries TRBV16 and TRBJ1-5; no firm D call. The CDR3 length is 13 residues. Trimming removed 2 bases at V and 7 bases at J, with 9 bases between. The germline V gene has CDR1 KGHSY and CDR2 FQNENV. CDR3 amino acids: CASSQNPGQPQHF. DNA of the CDR3: TGTGCCAGCAGCCAAAACCCCGGGCAGCCCCAGCATTTT.

The chain couples TRBV7-2 to TRBJ1-3; D not resolved. The germline V and J ends were trimmed by 5 bases and 4 bases, with 9 bases remaining between them. Germline lookup yields CDR1 SGHTA and CDR2 FQGNSA. This CDR3 has 13 amino acids. In DNA, the CDR3 is TGTGCCAGCAGCCCGAACCGGGGAAACACCATATATTTT. This codes for CASSPNRGNTIYF.

The CDR3 region has the DNA TGTGCCAGCAGCTCAGGCTTAGGGGGCACTGAAGCTTTCTTT. Its protein is CASSSGLGGTEAFF. The chain employs TRBV7-9 and TRBJ1-1; a possible D gene is TRBD1 (6 bases). The CDR3 has 14 residues. The germline V gene has CDR1 SEHNR and CDR2 FQNEAQ (reference sequence). V lost 4 bases and J lost 4, with 13 bases in between.

The chain carries TRBV4-2 and TRBJ2-2, with 8 bases lining up with TRBD2. The V and J ends lost 0 bases and 5 bases, in that order; junction bases with no gene match: 5. Germline lookup yields CDR1 LGHNA and CDR2 YNFKEQ. This CDR3 spans 16 amino acids. The CDR3, as DNA: TGTGCCAGCAGCCAAGACGTAGCGGGGAGGACCGGGGAGCTGTTTTTT. It yields the protein CASSQDVAGRTGELFF.

This chain uses TRBV27 with TRBJ1-1; possibly TRBD1 for D (5 bases). There are 19 residues in the CDR3. Trimming removed 7 bases at V and 4 bases at J, with 31 bases between. The germline V gene has CDR1 MNHEY and CDR2 SMNVEV (reference sequence). In DNA, the CDR3 is TGTGCCAGCATCTCAAGCTTTGTGGCCATACGGGCGGGGGGCACTGAAGCTTTCTTT. Its protein product is CASISSFVAIRAGGTEAFF.

The gene calls are TRBV11-2 and TRBJ1-1; TRBD1 agrees at 7 bases. The junction had 12 bases not matched to a gene; V was cut back by 4 bases and J by 7 bases. CDR1 is SGHAT, CDR2 FQNNGV, per germline. This CDR3 spans 15 amino acids. In DNA, the CDR3 is TGTGCCAGCAGCTCCCAGGGGGGCTTGAGGGATGAAGCTTTCTTT. It codes for CASSSQGGLRDEAFF.

The chain has TRBV5-1 and TRBJ1-2; D unresolved. Germline assignment: CDR1 SGHRS and CDR2 YFSETQ. Trimming cost V 3 bases and J 4 bases, with 7 bases left between them. The CDR3 length is 12 residues. Here the CDR3 reads CASSSSRYGYTF. The CDR3 DNA follows: TGCGCCAGCAGCTCAAGCCGCTATGGCTACACCTTC.

The chain carries TRBV19 and TRBJ2-5; 9 bases are a match to TRBD1. This CDR3 is 15 amino acids long. J gave up 2 bases and V 6 bases, and 7 bases lay outside the gene matches. Germline V CDR1 and CDR2: LNHDA, SQIVND (reference sequence). DNA for the CDR3: TGTGCCAGTAGCCCCGGACAGGGGTGGCAAGAGACCCAGTACTTC. It codes for CASSPGQGWQETQYF.

This rearrangement joins TRBV14 to TRBJ1-6; D not resolved. CDR1 is SGHDN and CDR2 is FVKESK in the germline V gene. V lost 0 bases, J lost 6 bases, and 12 bases lay in between. The CDR3 covers 16 residues. The CDR3 DNA reads TGTGCCAGCAGCCAAGATGTCGCAGTCACTAATTCACCCCTCCACTTT. Protein product: CASSQDVAVTNSPLHF.

This clone has only one observation. The chain links TRBV29-1 to TRBJ2-3, with D possibly TRBD2 on 5 matching bases. The CDR3 extends over 11 amino acids. Trimming left V 4 bases short and J 6 bases short, with 8 bases between. Germline V gives CDR1 SQVTM, CDR2 ANQGSEA. This CDR3 is CSVGRRDTQYF. CDR3 coding DNA: TGCAGCGTTGGGAGGAGGGATACGCAGTATTTT.

The rearrangement uses TRBV7-2 and TRBJ1-5; 9 nucleotides line up with TRBD1. The length of the CDR3 is 14 residues. V dropped 5 bases and J dropped 7; count of bases not matched to a gene: 6. Per germline, CDR1 SGHTA and CDR2 FQGNSA. CDR3 in DNA: TGTGCCAGCAGCCAACAGGGACAGGGCCAGCCCCAGCATTTT. Translating gives CASSQQGQGQPQHF.

The table lists this clone with a count of one. The rearrangement joins TRBV5-1 to TRBJ2-7, with D tentatively TRBD1 (7 bases). Trimming shortened V by 4 bases and J by 3 bases, and 17 bases separated the two germline ends. CDR1 and CDR2 (germline): SGHRS, YFSETQ. This CDR3 region has 15 residues. CDR3 sequence (DNA): TGCGCCAGCAGCGCGCGCGGGACAGAAGGCTACGAGCAGTACTTC. This sequence encodes CASSARGTEGYEQYF. The full variable domain, completed using reference TRBV5-1 and TRBJ2-7, is KAGVTQTPRYLIKTRGQQVTLSCSPISGHRSVSWYQQTPGQGLQFLFEYFSETQRNKGNFPGRFSGRQFSNSRSEMNVSTLELGDSALYLCASSARGTEGYEQYFGPGTRLTVT.